Shown below are 15 T cell receptor beta chains from a single sample sequenced in a study of cytomegalovirus exposure and HLA in healthy donors. A multiplex PCR was run with 60 Vbeta primers and 13 Jbeta primers. Libraries were prepared by immunoSEQ multiplex PCR; TCRdb keeps only in-frame clonotypes and omits some of them. The sample contains around 110,000 clones, over 60% of which appear only once. Sequencing used PBMCs. All receptors come from a man aged 30-40 years in good health and CMV-seropositive.

This rearrangement joins TRBV29-1 to TRBJ2-1; D possibly corresponds to TRBD2 (6 bases). CDR3 size: 16 residues. Germline V gives CDR1 SQVTM, CDR2 ANQGSEA. Trimming cost V 7 bases and J 1 base, with 20 bases left between them. The CDR3 is CSALGAGLISYNEQFF. CDR3 DNA: TGCAGCGCCCTTGGAGCGGGCCTAATATCCTACAATGAGCAGTTCTTC.

This chain joins TRBV27 and TRBJ1-1, with a possible D match to TRBD1 (6 bases). This CDR3 comprises 14 residues. Germline-derived CDR1 and CDR2 are MNHEY and SMNVEV (reference sequence). Trimming cost V 3 bases and J 0 bases, with 8 bases left between them. This CDR3 is CASSFRGMNTEAFF. The CDR3, as DNA: TGTGCCAGCAGTTTCAGGGGAATGAACACTGAAGCTTTCTTT.

J is TRBJ2-7 and V is TRBV18, with 8 bases lining up with TRBD2. This CDR3 contains 14 residues. Looked up from germline, CDR1 is KGHSH and CDR2 is LQKENI. V was pared by 0 bases and J by 2 bases, with 0 bases of the junction left unmatched. CDR3 nucleotide sequence: TGTGCCAGCTCACCACCGGGACTAGCCTACGAGCAGTACTTC. Encoded protein: CASSPPGLAYEQYF.

This clone occurred many times. The rearrangement uses TRBV6-5 and TRBJ1-4; D gene uncertain. Per germline, CDR1 MNHEY and CDR2 SVGAGI. V lost 4 bases to trimming and J lost 0 bases, with 9 bases between them. This CDR3 has 15 amino acids. CDR3 loop: CASSSRETTNEKLFF. The CDR3 DNA is TGTGCCAGCAGTTCCCGGGAGACAACTAATGAAAAACTGTTTTTT.

This rearrangement joins TRBV14 to TRBJ2-1; TRBD2 is a possible D gene (6 bases). Germline V lookup: CDR1 SGHDN, CDR2 FVKESK. The CDR3 covers 15 residues. The germline V and J ends were trimmed by 0 bases and 8 bases, with 14 bases remaining between them. CDR3 protein: CASSQDRMRGDEQFF. The CDR3 nucleotides are TGTGCCAGCAGCCAAGATAGGATGCGCGGGGATGAGCAGTTCTTC. The entire variable domain, with the rest obtained from reference TRBV14 and TRBJ2-1, is as follows: EAGVTQFPSHSVIEKGQTVTLRCDPISGHDNLYWYRRVMGKEIKFLLHFVKESKQDESGMPNNRFLAERTGGTYSTLKVQPAELEDSGVYFCASSQDRMRGDEQFFGPGTRLTVL.

V is TRBV2 and J is TRBJ2-3; weak D call: TRBD1 (6 bases). This CDR3 region has 14 residues. V was shortened by 6 bases and J by 2 bases, with 12 bases between the two germline ends. Germline CDR1 SNHLY, CDR2 FYNNEI. The CDR3: CASSVNRDTDTQYF. Here the CDR3 DNA reads TGTGCCAGCAGCGTCAACAGGGACACAGATACGCAGTATTTT.

The V gene is TRBV10-1, the J gene TRBJ1-5; 8 nucleotides align to TRBD1. The CDR3 spans 19 residues. V shed 4 bases, J shed 0 bases, and the junction held 14 bases outside the gene matches. The germline CDR1 and CDR2 sequences are WNHNN and SYGVQD (reference sequence). CDR3 sequence: CASSVGGQERIYSNQPQHF. In nucleotides, the CDR3 is TGCGCCAGCAGTGTGGGGGGACAGGAGAGAATATATAGCAATCAGCCCCAGCATTTT.

This clone was seen only a few times. This chain links TRBV5-6 with TRBJ2-1; a possible D gene is TRBD2 (6 bases). Between the trimmed V and J ends, which lost 3 bases and 5 bases, there was a span of 15 bases. Germline V gene lookup returns CDR1 SGHDT and CDR2 YYEEEE. This CDR3 has 15 amino acids. The CDR3 nucleotides are TGTGCCAGCAGCTCTGTGCAGAGCGGGCACAATGAGCAGTTCTTC. Translation: CASSSVQSGHNEQFF.

The chain combines TRBV2 with TRBJ2-6; weak D call: TRBD1 (5 bases). Germline CDR1 is SNHLY and CDR2 is FYNNEI. The CDR3 spans 16 residues. V was cut by 6 bases and J by 4 bases, with 16 bases left in between. The CDR3 protein is CASSVDSSHGANVLTF. The DNA of the CDR3 is TGTGCCAGCAGCGTTGACAGTTCTCACGGGGCCAACGTCCTGACTTTC.

The V and J genes are TRBV5-1 and TRBJ2-5; the match to TRBD2 covers 11 bases. The CDR3 has 17 residues. The V and J ends lost 5 bases and 3 bases, in that order; junction bases with no gene match: 12. Germline V gene lookup returns CDR1 SGHRS and CDR2 YFSETQ. This chain's CDR3 is CASRELPGTSGKETQYF. The CDR3 bases are TGCGCCAGCAGGGAGTTACCAGGGACTAGCGGAAAAGAGACCCAGTACTTC.

This clone occurred once. The rearrangement links TRBV5-1 to TRBJ1-6, with 9 bases that match TRBD1. CDR1 and CDR2 (germline): SGHRS, YFSETQ. The CDR3 has 17 residues. V was clipped by 4 bases and J by 10 bases; unmatched bases: 15. CDR3 DNA: TGCGCCAGCAGCCTTGGACAGGGGCGAGGGAGGGGGTCACCCCTCCACTTT. Protein: CASSLGQGRGRGSPLHF. Drawing the rest from reference TRBV5-1 and TRBJ1-6, the complete variable domain is KAGVTQTPRYLIKTRGQQVTLSCSPISGHRSVSWYQQTPGQGLQFLFEYFSETQRNKGNFPGRFSGRQFSNSRSEMNVSTLELGDSALYLCASSLGQGRGRGSPLHFGNGTRLTVT.

J is TRBJ1-1 and V is TRBV2; D is ambiguous. V was shortened by 7 bases and J by 3 bases, with 18 bases between the two germline ends. CDR3 size: 15 residues. Germline-derived CDR1 and CDR2 are SNHLY and FYNNEI. CDR3 region: CASTQTPGTYTEAFF. DNA of the CDR3: TGTGCCAGCACCCAAACCCCGGGAACTTACACTGAAGCTTTCTTT. The full variable domain, rest sourced from reference TRBV2 and TRBJ1-1, is EPEVTQTPSHQVTQMGQEVILRCVPISNHLYFYWYRQILGQKVEFLVSFYNNEISEKSEIFDDQFSVERPDGSNFTLKIRSTKLEDSAMYFCASTQTPGTYTEAFFGQGTRLTVV.

The chain couples TRBV5-5 to TRBJ1-1, with D perhaps matching TRBD1 (6 bases). V dropped 2 bases and J dropped 4 bases, with 9 bases sitting between them. From germline, CDR1 is SGHKS and CDR2 YYEKEE (reference sequence). The CDR3 is made up of 13 amino acids. CDR3 amino acids: CASSLRGGTEAFF. The CDR3 nucleotides read TGTGCCAGCAGCTTAAGAGGGGGCACTGAAGCTTTCTTT. Complete variable domain (other parts from reference TRBV5-5 and TRBJ1-1): DAGVTQSPTHLIKTRGQQVTLRCSPISGHKSVSWYQQVLGQGPQFIFQYYEKEERGRGNFPDRFSARQFPNYSSELNVNALLLGDSALYLCASSLRGGTEAFFGQGTRLTVV.

This clone was observed a single time. V is TRBV5-1 and J is TRBJ2-5; D not resolved. Trimming stripped 2 bases from V and 1 base from J, with 9 bases between. The V gene's germline CDR1 is SGHRS and CDR2 YFSETQ. The CDR3 loop spans 14 amino acids. CDR3 nucleotides: TGCGCCAGCAGCTTACCCGGTCCCCAAGAGACCCAGTACTTC. Translated: CASSLPGPQETQYF.

This rearrangement joins TRBV21-1 to TRBJ2-3; TRBD2, the table's D call, lacks a check against the DNA. TRBV21-1 is reported as a pseudogene. CDR3 size: 15 residues. DNA for the CDR3: TGTGCCAGCAGCCTTAGCGGGGGTTCCGGAGATACGCAGTATTTT. Translation gives CASSLSGGSGDTQYF.